This is a list of T cell receptor beta chains from one sample in a study of shared clonotypes between healthy human individuals. Data came from immunoSEQ multiplex PCR; TCRdb stores just in-frame clones and leaves some out. The data hold 2.5 million or so clones, with approximately 90% observed a single time. Sequencing used naive CD4+ T cells sorted from blood. Every receptor here comes from a man aged 18 to 30 in good health. Both conserved end residues are trimmed from each CDR3.

length: 13; V: TRBV5-1; CDR3: ASSEGTGGPGELF
length: 13; V: TRBV7-9; CDR3: ASSLGTVRDEKLF
length: 17; V: TRBV10-1; CDR3: ASSESGVASGSLTDTQY
length: 11; V: TRBV10-3; CDR3: AISVEPGPEQF
length: 12; V: TRBV7-9; CDR3: ASSSSGGGTELF
length: 12; V: TRBV5-1; CDR3: ASSDAPGFGELF
length: 9; V: TRBV5-8; CDR3: ASSYTYEQY
length: 16; V: TRBV7-6; CDR3: ASSIIGVGTGSSYEQY
length: 12; V: TRBV4-3; CDR3: ASSQEDSHNEQF
length: 9; V: TRBV5-1; CDR3: ASSTGDEQY
length: 13; V: TRBV7-3; CDR3: ASSGGFRSYNEQF
length: 13; V: TRBV5-1; CDR3: ASSITTERNTEAF
length: 14; V: TRBV5-1; CDR3: ASSLGLSSGNNEQF
length: 13; V: TRBV18; CDR3: ASSRETGSNQPQH
length: 13; V: TRBV19; CDR3: ASSIGGRETYEQY
length: 13; V: TRBV2; CDR3: ASSVASANTGELF
length: 12; V: TRBV19; CDR3: ASSSGKTYNEQF
length: 11; V: TRBV10-2; CDR3: ASRTSGQETQY
length: 14; V: TRBV4-3; CDR3: ASSQDLSVRYYEQY
length: 12; V: TRBV18; CDR3: ASSLRQTVPVAF
length: 10; V: TRBV28; CDR3: ASSFVRAEAF
length: 10; V: TRBV6-1; CDR3: ASSAEGKTQY
length: 13; V: TRBV13; CDR3: ASSLGPGAPYEQY
length: 11; V: TRBV11-3; CDR3: ASSFSGEETQY
length: 14; V: TRBV18; CDR3: ASSPYFVQGDYGYT
length: 17; V: TRBV2; CDR3: ASRRRTSGGTSSYNEQF
length: 12; V: TRBV5-4; CDR3: ATKTGTSSLEQF
length: 10; V: TRBV5-8; CDR3: ASSLVGNTIY
length: 15; V: TRBV9; CDR3: ASSVNPPGANTGELF
length: 14; V: TRBV11-1; CDR3: ASSSDRGSYNSPLH
length: 14; V: TRBV5-1; CDR3: ASSLGTLDRAQPQH
length: 10; V: TRBV6-5; CDR3: ASRDSDYEQY
length: 14; V: TRBV5-8; CDR3: ASSLDSRRATYEQY
length: 11; V: TRBV6-6; CDR3: ASSYTDTGELF
length: 13; V: TRBV19; CDR3: ASSSASTGTYGYT
length: 12; V: TRBV4-2; CDR3: ASSQEGLQNEQF
length: 10; V: TRBV2; CDR3: ASTEQGFGQY